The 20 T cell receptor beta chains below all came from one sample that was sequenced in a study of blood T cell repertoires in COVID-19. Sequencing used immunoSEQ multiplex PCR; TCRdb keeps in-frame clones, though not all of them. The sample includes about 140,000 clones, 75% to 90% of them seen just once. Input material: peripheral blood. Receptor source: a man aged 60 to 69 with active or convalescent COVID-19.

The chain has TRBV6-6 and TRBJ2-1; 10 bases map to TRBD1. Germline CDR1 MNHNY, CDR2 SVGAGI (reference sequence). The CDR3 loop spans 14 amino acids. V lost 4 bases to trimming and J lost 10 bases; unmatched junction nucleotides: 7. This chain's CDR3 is CASSSDRDRGEQFF. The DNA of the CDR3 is TGTGCCAGCAGTTCGGACAGGGACAGGGGAGAGCAGTTCTTC.

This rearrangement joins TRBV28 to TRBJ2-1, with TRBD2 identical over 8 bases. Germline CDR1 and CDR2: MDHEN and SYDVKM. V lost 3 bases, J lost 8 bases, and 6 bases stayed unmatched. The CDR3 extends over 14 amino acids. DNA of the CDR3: TGTGCCAGCAGTTTGCTAGGACTAGCTTATGAGCAGTTCTTC. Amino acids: CASSLLGLAYEQFF.

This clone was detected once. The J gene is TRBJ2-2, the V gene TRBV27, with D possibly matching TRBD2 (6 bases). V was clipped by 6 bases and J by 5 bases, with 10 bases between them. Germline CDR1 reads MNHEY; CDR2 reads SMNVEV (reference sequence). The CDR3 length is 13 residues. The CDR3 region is CASRFRGTGELFF. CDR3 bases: TGTGCCAGCAGATTCCGGGGGACCGGGGAGCTGTTTTTT.

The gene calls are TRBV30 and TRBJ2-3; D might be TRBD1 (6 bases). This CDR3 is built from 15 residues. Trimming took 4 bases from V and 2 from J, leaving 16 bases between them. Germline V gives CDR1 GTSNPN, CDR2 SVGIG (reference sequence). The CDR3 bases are TGTGCCTGGACCGTCGGACAGAAACTCACAGATACGCAGTATTTT. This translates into CAWTVGQKLTDTQYF.

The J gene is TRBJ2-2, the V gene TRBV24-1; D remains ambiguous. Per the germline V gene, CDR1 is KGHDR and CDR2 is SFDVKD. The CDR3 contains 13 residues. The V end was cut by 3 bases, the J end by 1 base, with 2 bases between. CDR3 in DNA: TGTGCCACCAGTGATCGGAACACCGGGGAGCTGTTTTTT. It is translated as CATSDRNTGELFF.

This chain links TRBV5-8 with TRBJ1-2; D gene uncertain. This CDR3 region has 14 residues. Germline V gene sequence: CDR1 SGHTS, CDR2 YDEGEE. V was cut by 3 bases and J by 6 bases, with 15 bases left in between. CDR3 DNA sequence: TGTGCCAGCAGCTCGGACTTCTCGGTCAATGGCTACACCTTC. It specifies CASSSDFSVNGYTF.

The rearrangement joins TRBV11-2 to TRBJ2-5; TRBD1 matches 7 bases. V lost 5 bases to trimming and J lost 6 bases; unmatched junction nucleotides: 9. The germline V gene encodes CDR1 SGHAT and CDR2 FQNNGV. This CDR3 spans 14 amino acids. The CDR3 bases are TGTGCCAGCAGCCAACCCAGACAGGGACAGACCCAGTACTTC. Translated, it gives CASSQPRQGQTQYF.

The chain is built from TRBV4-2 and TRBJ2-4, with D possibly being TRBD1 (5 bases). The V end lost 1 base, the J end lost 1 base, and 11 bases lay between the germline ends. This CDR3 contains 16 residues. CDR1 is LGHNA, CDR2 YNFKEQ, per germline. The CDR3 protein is CASSQGYSGAKNIQYF. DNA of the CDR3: TGTGCCAGCAGCCAAGGGTATTCAGGGGCCAAAAACATTCAGTACTTC.

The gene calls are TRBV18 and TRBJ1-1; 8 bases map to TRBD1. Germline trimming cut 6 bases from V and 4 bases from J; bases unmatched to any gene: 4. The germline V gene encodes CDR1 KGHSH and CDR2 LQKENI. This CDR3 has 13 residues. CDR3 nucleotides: TGTGCCAGCTCGAGGACAGGGTCCACTGAAGCTTTCTTT. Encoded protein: CASSRTGSTEAFF.

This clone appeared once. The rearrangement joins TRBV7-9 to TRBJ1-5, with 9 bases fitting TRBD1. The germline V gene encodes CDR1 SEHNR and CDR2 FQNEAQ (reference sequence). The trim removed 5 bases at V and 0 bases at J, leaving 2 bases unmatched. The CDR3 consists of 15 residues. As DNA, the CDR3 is TGTGCCAGCAGCACAGGGGGCCGTAGCAATCAGCCCCAGCATTTT. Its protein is CASSTGGRSNQPQHF.

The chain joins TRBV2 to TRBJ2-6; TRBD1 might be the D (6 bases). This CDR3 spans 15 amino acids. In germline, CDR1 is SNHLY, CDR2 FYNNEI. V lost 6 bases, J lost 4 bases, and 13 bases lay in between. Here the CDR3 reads CASSIRTAGANVLTF. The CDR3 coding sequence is TGTGCCAGCAGCATAAGGACAGCCGGGGCCAACGTCCTGACTTTC.

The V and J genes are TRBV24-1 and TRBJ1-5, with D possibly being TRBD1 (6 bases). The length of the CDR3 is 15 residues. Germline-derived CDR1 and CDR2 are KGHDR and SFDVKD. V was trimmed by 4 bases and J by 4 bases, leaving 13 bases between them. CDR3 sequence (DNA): TGTGCCACCAGTGACCCAGCCAGGGGTAATCAGCCCCAGCATTTT. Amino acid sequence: CATSDPARGNQPQHF.

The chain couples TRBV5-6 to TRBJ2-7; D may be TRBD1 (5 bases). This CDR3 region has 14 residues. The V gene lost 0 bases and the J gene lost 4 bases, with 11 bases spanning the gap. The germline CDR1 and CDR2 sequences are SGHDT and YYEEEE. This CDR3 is CASSLEGLLYEQYF. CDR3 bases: TGTGCCAGCAGCTTGGAGGGGCTGCTTTACGAGCAGTACTTC.

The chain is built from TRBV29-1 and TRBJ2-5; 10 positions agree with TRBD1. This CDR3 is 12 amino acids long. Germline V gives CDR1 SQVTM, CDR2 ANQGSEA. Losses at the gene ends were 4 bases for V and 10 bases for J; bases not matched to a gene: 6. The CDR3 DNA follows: TGCAGCGTTGGACAGGGGGCCGGGATCCAGTACTTC. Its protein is CSVGQGAGIQYF.

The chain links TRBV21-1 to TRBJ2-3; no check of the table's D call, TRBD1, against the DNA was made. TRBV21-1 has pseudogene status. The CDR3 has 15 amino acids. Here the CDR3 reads CASLKPGTGIDTQYF. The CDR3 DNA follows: TGTGCCAGCTTAAAGCCCGGGACAGGGATTGATACGCAGTATTTT.

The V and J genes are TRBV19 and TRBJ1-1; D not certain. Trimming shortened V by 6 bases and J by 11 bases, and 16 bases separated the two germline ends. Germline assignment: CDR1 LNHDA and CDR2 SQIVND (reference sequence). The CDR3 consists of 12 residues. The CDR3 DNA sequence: TGTGCCAGTAGCATTGGTAGAGTACAGGCTTTCTTT. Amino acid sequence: CASSIGRVQAFF.

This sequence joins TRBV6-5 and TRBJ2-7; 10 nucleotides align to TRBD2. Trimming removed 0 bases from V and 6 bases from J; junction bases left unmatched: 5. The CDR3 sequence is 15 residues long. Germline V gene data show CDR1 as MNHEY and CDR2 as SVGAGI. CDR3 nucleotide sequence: TGTGCCAGCAGTTACTCGGCTAGCGGGAGTCGCGAGCAGTACTTC. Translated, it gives CASSYSASGSREQYF.

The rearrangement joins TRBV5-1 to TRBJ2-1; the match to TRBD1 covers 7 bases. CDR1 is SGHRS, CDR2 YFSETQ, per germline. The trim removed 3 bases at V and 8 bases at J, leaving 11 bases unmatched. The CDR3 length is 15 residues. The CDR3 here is CASSWAGTAPYEQFF. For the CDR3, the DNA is TGCGCCAGCAGCTGGGCCGGGACAGCCCCTTATGAGCAGTTCTTC.

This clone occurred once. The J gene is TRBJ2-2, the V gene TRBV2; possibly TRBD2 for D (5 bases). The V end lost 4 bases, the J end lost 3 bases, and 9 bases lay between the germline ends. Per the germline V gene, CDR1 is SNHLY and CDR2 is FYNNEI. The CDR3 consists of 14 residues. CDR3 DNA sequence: TGTGCCAGCAGTGGAGGGTGGGACACCGGGGAGCTGTTTTTT. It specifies CASSGGWDTGELFF.

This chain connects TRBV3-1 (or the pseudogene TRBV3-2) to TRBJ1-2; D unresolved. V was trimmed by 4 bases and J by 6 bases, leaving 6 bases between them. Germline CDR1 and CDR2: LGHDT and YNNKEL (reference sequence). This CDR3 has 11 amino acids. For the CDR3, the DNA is TGTGCCAGCAGCCGCCAGGATGGCTACACCTTC. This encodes CASSRQDGYTF.